These 12 T cell receptor beta chains share one sample of origin, sequenced in a study of blood T cell repertoires in COVID-19. The assay was immunoSEQ multiplex PCR, and TCRdb's table has in-frame clones only and misses some. The sample holds about 150,000 clones; approximately 80% are singletons and the top ten take roughly 12%. Sequences were obtained from peripheral blood. Source of these receptors: a woman between 55 and 75 years old with COVID-19, enrolled during active disease.

This chain connects TRBV18 to TRBJ1-6; 8 positions match TRBD1. The CDR3 sequence is 16 residues long. In germline, CDR1 is KGHSH, CDR2 LQKENI. Trimming at V came to 3 bases and at J to 5 bases, leaving 6 bases not matched to a gene. The CDR3 nucleotides read TGTGCCAGCTCACCTCTACCGACAGGGGATAATTCACCCCTCCACTTT. Translating it yields CASSPLPTGDNSPLHF.

The chain has TRBV10-1 and TRBJ1-1; maybe TRBD1 (5 bases). Trimming stripped 6 bases from V and 1 base from J, with 12 bases between. The CDR3 totals 14 residues. Germline V gene data show CDR1 as WNHNN and CDR2 as SYGVQD (reference sequence). This chain's CDR3 is CASRAGPSNTEAFF. CDR3 DNA sequence: TGCGCCAGCAGGGCGGGACCCTCGAACACTGAAGCTTTCTTT.

This chain connects TRBV5-5 to TRBJ2-4; 8 bases align to TRBD1. Germline CDR1 reads SGHKS; CDR2 reads YYEKEE (reference sequence). This CDR3 contains 13 residues. The V gene end was trimmed by 4 bases and the J gene end by 9 bases; junction bases not matched to a gene: 6. The CDR3 DNA follows: TGTGCCAGCAGCCGGGACAGGTTGGTCATTCAGTACTTC. Its protein product is CASSRDRLVIQYF.

For this clone: This same CDR3 is encoded by further DNA sequences in the sample. This chain connects TRBV29-1 to TRBJ1-1; D is possibly TRBD1 (5 bases). V lost 7 bases to trimming and J lost 4 bases, with 13 bases between them. From germline, CDR1 is SQVTM and CDR2 ANQGSEA. CDR3 size: 12 residues. The CDR3 is CSATDRGTEAFF. The CDR3 region has the DNA TGCAGCGCTACCGACAGAGGCACTGAAGCTTTCTTT.

V usage is TRBV12-5 and J usage is TRBJ1-6, with 7 nucleotides matching TRBD1. CDR1 and CDR2 from the germline V gene are LGHNT and FRNRAP. The CDR3 runs to 17 residues. J lost 3 bases, V lost 5 bases, and 10 bases had no gene match. Here the CDR3 reads CASGVRTGTDYNSPLHF. CDR3 DNA sequence: TGTGCTAGTGGTGTACGTACCGGGACAGACTATAATTCACCCCTCCACTTT.

In DNA, the CDR3 is TGTGCCAGCAGCTTGGAACAGGGCGACACTGAAGCTTTCTTT. This codes for CASSLEQGDTEAFF. This chain uses TRBV5-4 with TRBJ1-1, with D possibly being TRBD1 (6 bases). The length of the CDR3 is 14 residues. V lost 0 bases and J lost 3, with 9 bases in between. The V gene's germline CDR1 is SGHNT and CDR2 YYREEE (reference sequence).

J is TRBJ2-5 and V is TRBV19; TRBD1 might be the D (5 bases). The germline V gene has CDR1 LNHDA and CDR2 SQIVND (reference sequence). The CDR3 extends over 14 amino acids. The V end lost 1 base, the J end lost 5 bases, and 11 bases lay between the germline ends. The CDR3 DNA reads as TGTGCCAGTAGTATAGTCGTGGACACGGAGACCCAGTACTTC. Amino acids: CASSIVVDTETQYF.

The V gene is TRBV5-5, the J gene TRBJ1-2, with D hard to call. V lost 0 bases, J lost 9 bases, and 9 bases lay in between. Per the germline V gene, CDR1 is SGHKS and CDR2 is YYEKEE (reference sequence). The CDR3 length is 12 residues. The CDR3 loop reads CASSLVIPSYTF. CDR3 nucleotide sequence: TGTGCCAGCAGCTTGGTCATCCCAAGCTACACCTTC. The full variable domain, completed using reference TRBV5-5 and TRBJ1-2, is DAGVTQSPTHLIKTRGQQVTLRCSPISGHKSVSWYQQVLGQGPQFIFQYYEKEERGRGNFPDRFSARQFPNYSSELNVNALLLGDSALYLCASSLVIPSYTFGSGTRLTVV.

Notes on this clone: A much larger clone lies one base from this, so it may be a read error. The CDR3 DNA follows: TGTGCCAGCAGTGAGGGCTTTCAGCCCCAGCATTTT. Its protein is CASSEGFQPQHF. This chain joins TRBV2 and TRBJ1-5; D unresolved. This CDR3 has 12 residues. CDR1 is SNHLY and CDR2 is FYNNEI in the germline V gene. Trimming pared 3 bases from V and 6 bases from J, leaving 6 bases between.

This clone was detected only a few times. V and J are TRBV9 and TRBJ1-1, with TRBD1 as a possible D gene (6 bases). Trimming cost V 0 bases and J 0 bases, with 12 bases left between them. The CDR3 contains 16 residues. CDR1 SGDLS and CDR2 YYNGEE come from the germline V gene. CDR3 amino acids: CASSVDPGAMNTEAFF. CDR3 coding DNA: TGTGCCAGCAGCGTAGACCCAGGGGCTATGAACACTGAAGCTTTCTTT.

In the case of this clone: Other DNA sequences of this sample code for an identical CDR3. The rearrangement uses TRBV3-1 (or the pseudogene TRBV3-2) and TRBJ2-7, with 7 bases aligning to TRBD1. The length of the CDR3 is 13 residues. Germline lookup yields CDR1 LGHDT and CDR2 YNNKEL (reference sequence). The V and J ends lost 4 bases and 3 bases, in that order; junction bases with no gene match: 3. The CDR3: CASSRDSLYEQYF. The CDR3 region has the DNA TGTGCCAGCAGCCGGGACAGCCTCTACGAGCAGTACTTC.

The chain joins TRBV19 to TRBJ2-3; 9 positions match TRBD1. Germline loops: CDR1 LNHDA, CDR2 SQIVND (reference sequence). The CDR3 has 15 amino acids. V dropped 11 bases and J dropped 5; count of bases not matched to a gene: 14. Here the CDR3 DNA reads TGTGCCGTGGGGTTGGGGACAGGGCAGGGAGATACGCAGTATTTT. Its translation is CAVGLGTGQGDTQYF.